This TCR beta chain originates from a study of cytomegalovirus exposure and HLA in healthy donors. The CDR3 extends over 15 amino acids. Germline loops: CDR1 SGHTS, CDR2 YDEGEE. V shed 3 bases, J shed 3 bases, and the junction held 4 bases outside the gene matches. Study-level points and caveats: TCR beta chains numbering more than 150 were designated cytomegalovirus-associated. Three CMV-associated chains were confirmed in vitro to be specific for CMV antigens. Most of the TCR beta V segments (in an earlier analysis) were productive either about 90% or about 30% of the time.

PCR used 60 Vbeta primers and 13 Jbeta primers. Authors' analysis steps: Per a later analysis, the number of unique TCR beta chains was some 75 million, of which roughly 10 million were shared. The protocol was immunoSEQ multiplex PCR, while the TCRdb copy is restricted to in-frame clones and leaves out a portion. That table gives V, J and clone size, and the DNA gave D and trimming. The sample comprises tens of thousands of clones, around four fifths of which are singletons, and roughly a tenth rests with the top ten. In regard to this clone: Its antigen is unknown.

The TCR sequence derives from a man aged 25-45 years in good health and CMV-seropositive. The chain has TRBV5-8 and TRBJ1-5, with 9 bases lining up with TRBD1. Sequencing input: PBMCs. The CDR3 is CASSWDRVFNQPQHF. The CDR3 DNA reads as TGTGCCAGCAGCTGGGACAGGGTCTTCAATCAGCCCCAGCATTTT.